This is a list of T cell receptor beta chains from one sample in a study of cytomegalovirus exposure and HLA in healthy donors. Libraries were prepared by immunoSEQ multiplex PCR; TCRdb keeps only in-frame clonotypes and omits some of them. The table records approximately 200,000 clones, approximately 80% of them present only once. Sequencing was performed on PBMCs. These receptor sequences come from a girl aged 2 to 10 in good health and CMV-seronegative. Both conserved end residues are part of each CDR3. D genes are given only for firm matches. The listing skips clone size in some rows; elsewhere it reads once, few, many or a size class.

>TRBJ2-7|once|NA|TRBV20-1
CSARDLYEQYF
TGCAGTGCTAGAGATCTCTACGAGCAGTACTTC
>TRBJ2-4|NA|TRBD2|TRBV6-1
CASTPGLADIQYF
TGTGCCAGCACTCCGGGACTAGCGGACATTCAGTACTTC
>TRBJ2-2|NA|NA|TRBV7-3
CASSHGGSGELFF
TGTGCCAGCAGCCACGGCGGCTCCGGGGAGCTGTTTTTT
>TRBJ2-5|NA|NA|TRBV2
CASSDSQGRAGETQYF
TGTGCCAGCAGTGACTCTCAGGGAAGGGCAGGAGAGACCCAGTACTTC
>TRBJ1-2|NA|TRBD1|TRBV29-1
CSVEEGTGGADTF
TGCAGCGTTGAAGAGGGAACAGGGGGAGCTGACACCTTC
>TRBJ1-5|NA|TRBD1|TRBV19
CASSPLDRGNQPQHF
TGTGCCAGTAGTCCCTTGGACAGGGGCAATCAGCCCCAGCATTTT
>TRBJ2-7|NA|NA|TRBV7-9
CSSSSQDIYEQYF
TGTTCCAGCAGCTCCCAAGACATATACGAGCAGTACTTC
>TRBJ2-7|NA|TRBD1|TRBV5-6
CASSLGTVFSYEQYF
TGTGCCAGCAGCTTAGGGACAGTATTTTCCTACGAGCAGTACTTC
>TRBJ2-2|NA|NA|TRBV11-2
CASQGSGELFF
TGTGCCAGTCAGGGGTCCGGGGAGCTGTTTTTT
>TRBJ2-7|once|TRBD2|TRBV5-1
CASSLALAGGGYEQYF
TGCGCCAGCAGCTTGGCTTTAGCGGGAGGGGGCTACGAGCAGTACTTC
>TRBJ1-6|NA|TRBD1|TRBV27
CASSQTQGTLHF
TGTGCCAGCAGTCAAACACAGGGGACCCTCCACTTT
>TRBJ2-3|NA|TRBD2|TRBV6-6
CASSYGLAGGTDTQYF
TGTGCCAGCAGTTACGGACTAGCGGGAGGGACAGATACGCAGTATTTT
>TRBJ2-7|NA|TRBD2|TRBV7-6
CASSLWREAHEQYF
TGTGCCAGCAGCTTATGGCGGGAGGCCCACGAGCAGTACTTC
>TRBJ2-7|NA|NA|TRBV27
CASSVHRDFNEQYF
TGTGCCAGCAGTGTCCACAGGGATTTCAACGAGCAGTACTTC
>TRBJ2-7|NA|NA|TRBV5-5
CASSVFGATLSYEQYF
TGTGCCAGCAGCGTTTTTGGGGCCACCCTCTCCTACGAGCAGTACTTC
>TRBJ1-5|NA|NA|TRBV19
CASSSLGGYSNQPQHF
TGTGCCAGTAGTTCTCTAGGGGGATATAGCAATCAGCCCCAGCATTTT
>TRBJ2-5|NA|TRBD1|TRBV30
CAWMARTGVETQYF
TGTGCCTGGATGGCGAGGACAGGGGTAGAGACCCAGTACTTC
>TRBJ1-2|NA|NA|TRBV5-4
CASSSPSGRIYGYTF
TGTGCCAGCAGCTCCCCCTCGGGTCGGATCTATGGCTACACCTTC
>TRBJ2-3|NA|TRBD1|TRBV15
CATSGGQVLSTDTQYF
TGTGCCACCAGCGGGGGACAGGTCCTCAGCACAGATACGCAGTATTTT
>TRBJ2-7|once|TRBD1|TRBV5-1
CASSFLTGGYEQYF
TGCGCCAGCAGCTTCCTGACAGGGGGCTACGAGCAGTACTTC
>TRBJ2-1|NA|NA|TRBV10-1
CASSDGRGAYNEQFF
TGCGCCAGCAGTGATGGCAGGGGTGCCTACAATGAGCAGTTCTTC
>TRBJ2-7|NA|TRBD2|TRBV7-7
CASSLRHGGTYEQYF
TGTGCCAGCAGCTTAAGACACGGGGGGACCTACGAGCAGTACTTC
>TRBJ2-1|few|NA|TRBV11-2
CASSGRVGLIYNEQFF
TGTGCCAGCAGCGGCAGGGTGGGCCTAATTTACAATGAGCAGTTCTTC